What follows are 24 T cell receptor beta chains derived from one specimen sequenced in a study of T cell repertoires in cytomegalovirus infection. These receptors' targets are unknown. Using its own MiXCR run on the reads, TCRdb lists one record per CDR3 protein. Of about 830,000 distinct CDR3 sequences in the sample, approximately 30% were seen once. The input for sequencing was cultured CD8+ T cells from PBMCs, taken from culture after CMV antigen stimulation. The receptors stem from a human donor in good health (CMV status not recorded). Some clones in this sample may be carry-over from other donors' samples.

This clonotype was recorded once. V gene TRBV19 combines with J gene TRBJ2-7, with D perhaps TRBD1 (6 bases). CDR3 length: 14 residues. Germline V gene lookup returns CDR1 LNHDA and CDR2 SQIVND (reference sequence). Trimming cost V 1 base and J 6 bases, with 13 bases left between them. DNA of the CDR3: TGTGCCAGTAGTATAGGACAGGAATTTGGCGAGCAGTACTTC. Translated, it gives CASSIGQEFGEQYF. The variable domain in full, with the rest retrieved from reference TRBV19 and TRBJ2-7, is DGGITQSPKYLFRKEGQNVTLSCEQNLNHDAMYWYRQDPGQGLRLIYYSQIVNDFQKGDIAEGYSVSREKKESFPLTVTSAQKNPTAFYLCASSIGQEFGEQYFGPGTRLTVT.

This clonotype has more than one count but fewer than ten. The chain uses TRBV12-3 or TRBV12-4 and TRBJ1-5; no definite D call. CDR3 length: 14 amino acids. Trimming took off 3 bases at V and 2 bases at J, with 8 bases between the two ends. The CDR3 region is CASSFNGGNQPQHF. CDR3 bases: TGTGCCAGCAGTTTTAACGGAGGCAATCAGCCCCAGCATTTT.

This clonotype was observed many times. The chain is built from TRBV7-3 and TRBJ2-1; the match to TRBD1 covers 8 bases. The CDR3 extends over 15 amino acids. The germline V gene has CDR1 SGHTA and CDR2 FQGTGA. The V gene end was trimmed by 5 bases and the J gene end by 7 bases; junction bases not matched to a gene: 10. The CDR3 sequence: CASSTRTGLRNEQFF. CDR3 coding DNA: TGTGCCAGCAGCACCCGGACAGGGCTTAGGAATGAGCAGTTCTTC.

V is TRBV7-4 and J is TRBJ1-1; possible D gene TRBD1, 6 bases. Per the germline V gene, CDR1 is SGHVT and CDR2 is SQSDAQ. Trimming cost V 5 bases and J 5 bases, with 18 bases left between them. The CDR3 consists of 15 residues. The CDR3 is CASSRQGAGATEAFF. Here the CDR3 DNA reads TGTGCCAGCAGCCGTCAGGGCGCAGGGGCAACTGAAGCTTTCTTT.

This clonotype was counted ten times or more. V usage is TRBV7-2 and J usage is TRBJ1-1, with D perhaps matching TRBD1 (6 bases). The CDR3 has 16 residues. CDR1 is SGHTA and CDR2 is FQGNSA in the germline V gene. Trimming left V 3 bases short and J 6 bases short, with 20 bases between. CDR3 DNA sequence: TGTGCCAGCAGCTTTTTTTACGGGCAGGGGTTCCCTGAAGCTTTCTTT. The encoded protein is CASSFFYGQGFPEAFF.

The chain couples TRBV9 to TRBJ1-1; 11 bases line up with TRBD1. V was clipped by 3 bases and J by 4 bases; unmatched bases: 5. CDR1 is SGDLS and CDR2 is YYNGEE in the germline V gene. The CDR3 spans 15 residues. The CDR3 DNA reads as TGTGCCAGCAGCGCAGTGGACAGGGGGCCCACTGAAGCTTTCTTT. The encoded protein is CASSAVDRGPTEAFF.

This clonotype was picked up a small number of times. The CDR3 DNA follows: TGTGCCAGTAGTGAGCTTAGCAGAACGGAAAGTTACAATGAGCAGTTCTTC. Translating it yields CASSELSRTESYNEQFF. This chain joins TRBV19 and TRBJ2-1, with D hard to call. Germline CDR1 is LNHDA and CDR2 is SQIVND (reference sequence). Trimming left V 5 bases short and J 4 bases short, with 21 bases between. The CDR3 extends over 17 amino acids. The entire variable domain, with the rest obtained from reference TRBV19 and TRBJ2-1, is as follows: DGGITQSPKYLFRKEGQNVTLSCEQNLNHDAMYWYRQDPGQGLRLIYYSQIVNDFQKGDIAEGYSVSREKKESFPLTVTSAQKNPTAFYLCASSELSRTESYNEQFFGPGTRLTVL.

A few counts support this clonotype. This sequence joins TRBV12-3 or TRBV12-4 and TRBJ1-1; D call uncertain. V lost 2 bases to trimming and J lost 0 bases, with 7 bases between them. The CDR3 loop spans 14 amino acids. Here the CDR3 reads CASSLRFLNTEAFF. CDR3 bases: TGTGCCAGCAGTTTAAGGTTCCTGAACACTGAAGCTTTCTTT.

The J gene is TRBJ1-2, the V gene TRBV4-1; 7 bases are shared with TRBD1. With V trimmed by 1 base and J by 4 bases, 9 bases remained unmatched. The CDR3 sequence is 16 residues long. Germline V CDR1 and CDR2: MGHRA, YSYEKL. CDR3 residues: CASSQASTGTAYGYTF. The CDR3, as DNA: TGCGCCAGCAGCCAAGCTAGTACCGGGACAGCCTATGGCTACACCTTC.

The chain carries TRBV9 and TRBJ1-4; D might be TRBD1 (6 bases). V gave up 0 bases and J gave up 7 bases, with 19 bases separating them. Germline V gene sequence: CDR1 SGDLS, CDR2 YYNGEE. The CDR3 spans 17 residues. CDR3 in DNA: TGTGCCAGCAGCGTAGGGTACCCGGGGGGCTTACGTGAAAAACTGTTTTTT. Its translation: CASSVGYPGGLREKLFF.

This clonotype was seen many times. V and J are TRBV7-9 and TRBJ2-7; no reliable D call. The germline CDR1 and CDR2 sequences are SEHNR and FQNEAQ (reference sequence). Trimming took off 3 bases at V and 3 bases at J, with 18 bases between the two ends. This CDR3 contains 16 residues. CDR3 region: CASSLVLRLHDYEQYF. In DNA, the CDR3 is TGTGCCAGCAGCTTGGTCTTGCGACTCCATGACTACGAGCAGTACTTC.

This sequence joins TRBV7-9 and TRBJ1-1; no reliable D call. Trimming cost V 5 bases and J 8 bases, with 18 bases left between them. The CDR3 consists of 14 residues. Germline CDR1 is SEHNR and CDR2 is FQNEAQ (reference sequence). CDR3 residues: CASSPPTASLEAFF. In DNA form, the CDR3 reads TGTGCCAGCAGCCCGCCCACGGCGAGTTTAGAAGCTTTCTTT.

With regard to this clonotype: An end of the junction differs from the germline gene, which may be a read error. This sequence joins TRBV7-7 and TRBJ2-1, with D unresolved. Germline CDR1 is SSHAT and CDR2 is FNYEAQ (reference sequence). The CDR3 sequence is 15 residues long. The CDR3 is CASSLGENPYNEQFF. The CDR3 DNA is TGTGCTAGCAGCTTAGGAGAGAACCCCTACAATGAGCAGTTCTTC. The variable domain in full, with the rest retrieved from reference TRBV7-7 and TRBJ2-1, is GAGVSQSPRYKVTKRGQDVTLRCDPISSHATLYWYQQALGQGPEFLTYFNYEAQPDKSGLPSDRFSAERPEGSISTLTIQRTEQRDSAMYRCASSLGENPYNEQFFGPGTRLTVL.

The CDR3 reads CASSGSTGPNTEAFF. The CDR3 nucleotides read TGTGCCAGCAGCGGATCAACTGGGCCGAACACTGAAGCTTTCTTT. This chain connects TRBV7-9 to TRBJ1-1; D gene uncertain. V dropped 5 bases and J dropped 1 base, with 14 bases sitting between them. The CDR3 runs 15 residues. Per the germline V gene, CDR1 is SEHNR and CDR2 is FQNEAQ (reference sequence).

The chain joins TRBV27 to TRBJ1-1; D ambiguous. V was clipped by 5 bases and J by 3 bases, with 10 bases between them. The CDR3 consists of 13 residues. CDR1 is MNHEY and CDR2 is SMNVEV in the germline V gene (reference sequence). The CDR3 protein is CASSIRTDTEAFF. The CDR3 nucleotides are TGTGCCAGCAGTATCCGTACAGACACTGAAGCTTTCTTT.

This clonotype appeared a few times. The gene calls are TRBV9 and TRBJ2-1, with 9 bases aligning to TRBD1. CDR1 and CDR2 from the germline V gene are SGDLS and YYNGEE. V trimming: 4 bases; J trimming: 8 bases; junction bases outside the gene matches: 10. The CDR3 length is 15 residues. In DNA form, the CDR3 reads TGTGCCAGCAGCCCCGGGACAGGGCCCGTGGATGAGCAGTTCTTC. This encodes CASSPGTGPVDEQFF.

This chain connects TRBV4-2 to TRBJ1-4; the D gene is possibly TRBD1 (5 bases). V was shortened by 3 bases and J by 8 bases, with 19 bases between the two germline ends. The CDR3 length is 16 residues. Germline loops: CDR1 LGHNA, CDR2 YNFKEQ. CDR3: CASSQSSVKKGEKLFF. CDR3 bases: TGTGCCAGCAGCCAGAGTTCGGTGAAAAAGGGGGAAAAACTGTTTTTT.

This clonotype was counted between two and nine times. The chain recombines TRBV5-4 with TRBJ1-1, with D unclear. Germline lookup yields CDR1 SGHNT and CDR2 YYREEE (reference sequence). V was shortened by 2 bases and J by 3 bases, with 11 bases between the two germline ends. The CDR3 loop spans 14 amino acids. CDR3 in amino acids: CASSLKPGHTEAFF. CDR3 coding DNA: TGTGCCAGCAGCTTAAAACCCGGCCACACTGAAGCTTTCTTT.

This clonotype was counted between two and nine times. This chain joins TRBV27 and TRBJ1-1; D gene uncertain. Looked up from germline, CDR1 is MNHEY and CDR2 is SMNVEV (reference sequence). The CDR3 covers 14 residues. Trimming removed 1 base at V and 1 base at J, with 7 bases between. The CDR3 DNA reads as TGTGCCAGCAGTTTATTTTTTCAGAACACTGAAGCTTTCTTT. Translated, it gives CASSLFFQNTEAFF.

This clonotype has a handful of counts. This chain connects TRBV27 to TRBJ2-2; 7 nucleotides match TRBD1. The CDR3 has 14 amino acids. The ends lost 8 bases at V and 2 bases at J; junction bases unmatched: 5. The germline gives CDR1 MNHEY, CDR2 SMNVEV (reference sequence). CDR3 amino acids: CASLGQKNTGELFF. The CDR3 region has the DNA TGTGCCAGCCTGGGACAGAAAAACACCGGGGAGCTGTTTTTT.

V gene TRBV7-2 combines with J gene TRBJ1-2; D ambiguous. Deletions cut 5 bases from V and 4 bases from J, with 11 bases between. The CDR3 has 13 amino acids. Germline V gene sequence: CDR1 SGHTA, CDR2 FQGNSA. The chain's CDR3 is CASSAALGYGYTF. In nucleotides, the CDR3 is TGTGCCAGCAGCGCCGCCTTAGGCTATGGCTACACCTTC. Variable domain in full (rest from reference TRBV7-2 and TRBJ1-2): GAGVSQSPSNKVTEKGKDVELRCDPISGHTALYWYRQSLGQGLEFLIYFQGNSAPDKSGLPSDRFSAERTGGSVSTLTIQRTQQEDSAVYLCASSAALGYGYTFGSGTRLTVV.

This clonotype turned up a few times. This chain links TRBV7-9 with TRBJ1-5; the D gene is possibly TRBD1 (6 bases). Germline CDR1 SEHNR, CDR2 FQNEAQ (reference sequence). Between the trimmed V and J ends, which lost 6 bases and 3 bases, there was a span of 12 bases. The CDR3 sequence is 14 residues long. CDR3 region: CASRSGQDNQPQHF. The CDR3 DNA sequence: TGTGCCAGCAGATCGGGACAAGACAATCAGCCCCAGCATTTT. The variable domain in full, completed from reference TRBV7-9 and TRBJ1-5, reads DTGVSQNPRHKITKRGQNVTFRCDPISEHNRLYWYRQTLGQGPEFLTYFQNEAQLEKSRLLSDRFSAERPKGSFSTLEIQRTEQGDSAMYLCASRSGQDNQPQHFGDGTRLSIL.

This clonotype was picked up many times. The chain links TRBV7-8 to TRBJ2-7; D tentatively reads TRBD1 or TRBD2 (5 bases each). V was clipped by 5 bases and J by 0 bases, with 8 bases between them. This CDR3 contains 13 residues. Germline V gene data show CDR1 as SGHVS and CDR2 as FQNEAQ. This chain's CDR3 is CASSPGTSYEQYV. The CDR3 coding sequence is TGTGCCAGCAGCCCAGGGACCTCCTACGAGCAGTACGTC.

This clonotype was detected many times. This chain uses TRBV7-6 with TRBJ2-3; possible D gene TRBD1, 6 bases. There are 14 residues in the CDR3. The germline V gene has CDR1 SGHVS and CDR2 FNYEAQ. V was cut by 2 bases and J by 2 bases, with 8 bases left in between. CDR3 coding DNA: TGTGCCAGCAGCTTACAGGGGAACACAGATACGCAGTATTTT. Translation: CASSLQGNTDTQYF.